At least ten counts were recorded for the clone carrying this T cell receptor (beta chain). As yet, its antigen is unknown. These data are taken from a study of neurological immune-mediated disorders. Study conclusions and caveats: No CDR3 amino acid sequences recurred among expanded clones across subjects, suggesting private repertoires in all groups. A possible signature appeared as one related-CDR3 cluster, in which phylogenetic grouping placed the repertoires of 18 of 34 multiple sclerosis patients.

Germline assignment: CDR1 DFQATT and CDR2 SNEGSKA (reference sequence). The CDR3 runs to 15 residues. V dropped 2 bases and J dropped 4 bases, with 16 bases sitting between them. PBMCs stored at -80 C, 2 million in total, were the source of the unsorted libraries. The cDNA was generated through 5'RACE incorporating 10-nucleotide random UMIs. MiXCR, applied by TCRdb to the 5' RACE reads, yields one record per CDR3 protein. The profile shows about 55,000 distinct CDR3 sequences, approximately 4% of them singletons. The clonotype comes from a man between 45 and 60 years old with multiple sclerosis. The rearrangement links TRBV20-1 to TRBJ2-3, with D possibly TRBD2 on 5 matching bases. Sequences were obtained from PBMCs. The CDR3 is CSARYPSLRADTQYF. The DNA for the CDR3 is TGCAGTGCTAGATACCCTAGCTTGCGGGCAGATACGCAGTATTTT.